This TCR beta chain came from a study of T-cell memory formation after mild COVID-19. The study, taken as a whole, reports: While clones contracting from day 15 to 85 were balanced between CD4 and CD8, later expanders leaned CD4+. The authors left the SARS-CoV-2 specificity of second-wave clones peaking on day 37 unconfirmed. Some SARS-CoV-2-responding clones were already detected in memory before infection. Shrinking CD4+ clones resided mostly in CM and EM, and CD8+ ones in EMRA.

Details on this clonotype: Its antigen is currently unknown.

The CDR3 is made up of 14 amino acids. The V end lost 1 base, the J end lost 8 bases, and 9 bases lay between the germline ends. Germline V gene sequence: CDR1 MGHRA, CDR2 YSYEKL. MiXCR was run by TCRdb on the 5' RACE reads, yielding one entry per CDR3 protein. The sample includes fewer than 600,000 distinct CDR3 sequences, roughly 22% of them seen just once. The chain recombines TRBV4-1 with TRBJ1-6; no firm D call. The TCR originated in an adult woman who had mild COVID-19 (a few samples of this study predate the infection). Cell type and time point are not known. Sequencing was done on a sample of PBMCs or a T cell subset sorted from them (not recorded which). The CDR3 loop reads CASSQGPGDSPLHF. The DNA for the CDR3 is TGCGCCAGCAGCCAAGGACCGGGTGATTCACCCCTCCACTTT.